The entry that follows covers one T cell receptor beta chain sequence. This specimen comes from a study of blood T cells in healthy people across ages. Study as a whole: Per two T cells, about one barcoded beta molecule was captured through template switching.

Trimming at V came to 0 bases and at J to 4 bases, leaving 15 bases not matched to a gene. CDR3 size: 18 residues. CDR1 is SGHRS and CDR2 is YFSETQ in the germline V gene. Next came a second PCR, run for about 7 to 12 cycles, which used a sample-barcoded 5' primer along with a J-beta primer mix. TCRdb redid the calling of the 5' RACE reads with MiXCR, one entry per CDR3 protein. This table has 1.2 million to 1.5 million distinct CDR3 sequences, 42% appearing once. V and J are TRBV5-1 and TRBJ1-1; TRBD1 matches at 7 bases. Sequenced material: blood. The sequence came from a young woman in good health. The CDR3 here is CASSLGRGPVYLATEAFF. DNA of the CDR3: TGCGCCAGCAGCTTGGGAAGGGGGCCTGTCTATCTTGCCACTGAAGCTTTCTTT.